Listed below are T cell receptor beta chains from one sample, sequenced in a study of human T cells and chemical hapten exposure. TCRdb ran MiXCR on the RACE reads and lists one entry per CDR3 protein. The sample has 85,000 to 95,000 distinct CDR3 sequences; 8.5% to 9% are singletons. The material sequenced was whole blood. The source of these receptors is a female donor in good health. Some clones in this sample may be carry-over from other donors' samples. CDR3s include the opening cysteine and the closing phenylalanine or tryptophan. The order of the fields is D gene, V gene, J gene, clone size, CDR3 protein, CDR3 DNA. A D gene is named only where the DNA matches it firmly. Only part of the rows carry a size: once, few, many, or a class if the clone is expanded.

D: .; V: TRBV5-1; J: TRBJ2-3; size: many; CDR3: CASSLERPSTDTQYF; DNA: TGCGCCAGCAGCTTGGAGCGGCCTAGCACAGATACGCAGTATTTT
D: .; V: TRBV28; J: TRBJ1-2; size: .; CDR3: CASSLLGYAYGYTF; DNA: TGTGCCAGCAGTTTACTGGGTTACGCCTATGGCTACACCTTC
D: .; V: TRBV28; J: TRBJ1-5; size: few; CDR3: CASSTLRLYNQPQHF; DNA: TGTGCCAGCAGTACCTTAAGATTGTACAATCAGCCCCAGCATTTT
D: .; V: TRBV19; J: TRBJ1-6; size: .; CDR3: CASSPRQYNSPLHF; DNA: TGTGCCAGTAGTCCTCGACAGTATAATTCACCCCTCCACTTT
D: .; V: TRBV5-6; J: TRBJ1-2; size: few; CDR3: CASSRRRNTNYGYTF; DNA: TGTGCCAGCAGTCGAAGACGGAATACTAACTATGGCTACACCTTC
D: .; V: TRBV15; J: TRBJ2-1; size: few; CDR3: CATSRDRAGRRGEQFF; DNA: TGTGCCACCAGCAGAGATCGTGCGGGGCGCAGGGGTGAGCAGTTCTTC
D: .; V: TRBV7-7; J: TRBJ2-3; size: .; CDR3: CASSLALYTDTQYF; DNA: TGTGCCAGCAGCTTAGCCTTATACACAGATACGCAGTATTTT
D: .; V: TRBV27; J: TRBJ2-7; size: .; CDR3: CASRWTHSYEQYF; DNA: TGTGCCAGCAGATGGACACACTCCTACGAGCAGTACTTC
D: .; V: TRBV20-1; J: TRBJ1-5; size: .; CDR3: CSARTSNQPQHF; DNA: TGCAGTGCTAGGACGAGCAATCAGCCCCAGCATTTT
D: TRBD2; V: TRBV28; J: TRBJ2-7; size: many; CDR3: CASSLASGRTYSYEQYF; DNA: TGTGCCAGCAGTTTAGCCAGCGGGAGGACTTACTCCTACGAGCAGTACTTC
D: .; V: TRBV5-1; J: TRBJ1-2; size: .; CDR3: CASSPDRGGGYGYTF; DNA: TGCGCCAGCAGCCCGGATCGCGGAGGAGGCTATGGCTACACCTTC
D: .; V: TRBV28; J: TRBJ2-7; size: .; CDR3: CASSFLNRRGTYEQYF; DNA: TGTGCCAGCAGTTTTCTTAACCGAAGAGGGACCTACGAGCAGTACTTC
D: .; V: TRBV14; J: TRBJ2-5; size: few; CDR3: CASSLFKAQETQYF; DNA: TGTGCCAGCAGCTTATTCAAGGCCCAAGAGACCCAGTACTTC
D: .; V: TRBV4-1; J: TRBJ1-6; size: few; CDR3: CASSQDASPLHF; DNA: TGCGCCAGCAGCCAAGATGCATCACCCCTCCACTTT
D: .; V: TRBV6-5; J: TRBJ1-1; size: .; CDR3: CASRPGMNTEAFF; DNA: TGTGCCAGCAGACCAGGTATGAACACTGAAGCTTTCTTT
D: TRBD1; V: TRBV7-2; J: TRBJ2-2; size: few; CDR3: CASRRGQAITGELFF; DNA: TGTGCCAGCAGACGGGGACAGGCGATCACCGGGGAGCTGTTTTTT
D: TRBD2; V: TRBV12-3/TRBV12-4; J: TRBJ2-5; size: .; CDR3: CASRVGLGETQYF; DNA: TGTGCCAGCAGGGTCGGACTAGGAGAGACCCAGTACTTC
D: .; V: TRBV27; J: TRBJ2-7; size: few; CDR3: CASRNLGGQGLYEQYF; DNA: TGTGCCAGCAGGAACCTAGGGGGGCAAGGTCTCTACGAGCAGTACTTC
D: .; V: TRBV6-1; J: TRBJ1-1; size: .; CDR3: CASSPRRDGFGEAFF; DNA: TGTGCCAGCAGTCCTCGCAGGGACGGGTTTGGTGAAGCTTTCTTT
D: .; V: TRBV29-1; J: TRBJ2-3; size: many; CDR3: CSVLRSGFTDTQYF; DNA: TGCAGCGTTTTAAGATCGGGGTTCACAGATACGCAGTATTTT
D: .; V: TRBV6-5; J: TRBJ1-5; size: few; CDR3: CASSKNVPRDTSFYSNQPQHF; DNA: TGTGCCAGCAGTAAAAACGTACCCCGGGACACATCGTTCTATAGCAATCAGCCCCAGCATTTT
D: .; V: TRBV6-6; J: TRBJ2-3; size: .; CDR3: CASINRVGTDTQYF; DNA: TGTGCCAGCATTAACAGGGTGGGCACAGATACGCAGTATTTT
D: .; V: TRBV29-1; J: TRBJ2-5; size: many; CDR3: CSVVSGRETQYF; DNA: TGCAGCGTTGTTTCAGGGAGAGAGACCCAGTACTTC
D: .; V: TRBV18; J: TRBJ1-1; size: few; CDR3: CASSPISQVGNTEAFF; DNA: TGTGCCAGCTCACCAATCAGCCAGGTCGGGAACACTGAAGCTTTCTTT
D: .; V: TRBV7-2; J: TRBJ2-7; size: few; CDR3: CASSPQSGVLSYEQYF; DNA: TGTGCCAGCAGCCCCCAGTCGGGCGTGTTATCCTACGAGCAGTACTTC
D: TRBD2; V: TRBV20-1; J: TRBJ2-1; size: many; CDR3: CSARKGMPGTSGPGDEQFF; DNA: TGCAGTGCTAGAAAGGGTATGCCCGGGACTAGCGGCCCGGGGGATGAGCAGTTCTTC
D: .; V: TRBV2; J: TRBJ2-1; size: few; CDR3: CASSEAPNNEQFF; DNA: TGTGCCAGCAGTGAAGCCCCAAACAATGAGCAGTTCTTC
D: .; V: TRBV7-8; J: TRBJ1-4; size: .; CDR3: CASSSPTAENEKLFF; DNA: TGTGCCAGCAGCTCGCCGACAGCAGAGAATGAAAAACTGTTTTTT
D: .; V: TRBV20-1; J: TRBJ2-3; size: .; CDR3: CSAAFRTDTQYF; DNA: TGCAGTGCCGCCTTCCGCACAGATACGCAGTATTTT
D: .; V: TRBV7-2; J: TRBJ1-5; size: few; CDR3: CASSFTGSDQPQHF; DNA: TGTGCCAGCAGCTTTACAGGGTCGGATCAGCCCCAGCATTTT
D: .; V: TRBV13; J: TRBJ2-7; size: .; CDR3: CASSSGDTYEQYF; DNA: TGTGCCAGCAGTTCAGGGGACACCTACGAGCAGTACTTC
D: .; V: TRBV27; J: TRBJ2-1; size: few; CDR3: CASSSWDLNNEQFF; DNA: TGTGCCAGCAGTTCCTGGGACTTAAACAATGAGCAGTTCTTC
D: .; V: TRBV11-2; J: TRBJ2-2; size: .; CDR3: CASSLDTGELFF; DNA: TGTGCCAGCAGCTTAGACACCGGGGAGCTGTTTTTT
D: .; V: TRBV7-6; J: TRBJ2-7; size: many; CDR3: CASSSQGASSYEQYF; DNA: TGTGCCAGCAGCTCCCAAGGAGCGTCTTCCTACGAGCAGTACTTC
D: .; V: TRBV9; J: TRBJ2-6; size: .; CDR3: CASSSQGGGANVLTF; DNA: TGTGCCAGCAGCTCACAGGGTGGTGGGGCCAACGTCCTGACTTTC
D: .; V: TRBV5-1; J: TRBJ1-1; size: few; CDR3: CASQRQISTEAFF; DNA: TGCGCCAGTCAGAGACAGATCTCCACTGAAGCTTTCTTT
D: .; V: TRBV5-1; J: TRBJ2-6; size: many; CDR3: CASSSQGSGANVLTF; DNA: TGCGCCAGCAGCTCCCAGGGGTCTGGGGCCAACGTCCTGACTTTC
D: .; V: TRBV20-1; J: TRBJ1-1; size: few; CDR3: CSASRPGTVGTEAFF; DNA: TGCAGTGCCTCGAGACCCGGGACTGTTGGCACTGAAGCTTTCTTT
D: TRBD1; V: TRBV5-1; J: TRBJ1-1; size: many; CDR3: CASSRLQGAHTEAFF; DNA: TGCGCCAGCAGCAGGTTACAGGGGGCGCATACTGAAGCTTTCTTT
D: TRBD1; V: TRBV2; J: TRBJ1-3; size: few; CDR3: CASLGTGGNTIYF; DNA: TGTGCCAGCTTAGGGACAGGAGGAAACACCATATATTTT
D: TRBD1; V: TRBV10-3; J: TRBJ1-1; size: few; CDR3: CAISTGVGTEAFF; DNA: TGTGCCATTTCGACAGGGGTAGGGACTGAAGCTTTCTTT
D: TRBD1; V: TRBV29-1; J: TRBJ2-7; size: .; CDR3: CSVIRDRDIHEQYF; DNA: TGCAGCGTTATCCGGGACAGGGATATTCACGAGCAGTACTTC
D: .; V: TRBV6-1; J: TRBJ1-3; size: few; CDR3: CASSILTDSSGNTIYF; DNA: TGTGCCAGCAGTATACTGACGGATAGCTCTGGAAACACCATATATTTT
D: .; V: TRBV2; J: TRBJ2-2; size: .; CDR3: CATRTGAGELFF; DNA: TGTGCCACCCGGACGGGGGCCGGGGAGCTGTTTTTT
D: TRBD1; V: TRBV24-1; J: TRBJ2-1; size: .; CDR3: CATSDFGTGGTYNEQFF; DNA: TGTGCCACCAGTGATTTCGGGACAGGGGGCACCTACAATGAGCAGTTCTTC
D: .; V: TRBV3-1; J: TRBJ2-7; size: many; CDR3: CASSQGNEQYF; DNA: TGTGCCAGCAGCCAGGGAAACGAGCAGTACTTC
D: .; V: TRBV6-2/TRBV6-3; J: TRBJ1-2; size: .; CDR3: CASRSGGRNYGYTF; DNA: TGTGCCAGCAGAAGTGGGGGACGGAACTATGGCTACACCTTC
D: .; V: TRBV20-1; J: TRBJ2-7; size: few; CDR3: CSARVMVEQYF; DNA: TGCAGTGCTAGAGTCATGGTGGAGCAGTACTTC
D: .; V: TRBV29-1; J: TRBJ1-4; size: .; CDR3: CSVLTGNEKLFF; DNA: TGCAGCGTCCTGACAGGAAATGAAAAACTGTTTTTT
D: .; V: TRBV12-5; J: TRBJ1-5; size: few; CDR3: CASGSSGDQPQHF; DNA: TGTGCTAGTGGTTCATCCGGGGATCAGCCCCAGCATTTT
D: .; V: TRBV7-3; J: TRBJ1-1; size: few; CDR3: CASSLTPSKQGYF; DNA: TGTGCCAGCAGCTTAACCCCATCTAAACAGGGATATTTT
D: .; V: TRBV5-1; J: TRBJ1-5; size: .; CDR3: CASSPTGNNQPQHF; DNA: TGCGCCAGCAGCCCAACAGGGAACAATCAGCCCCAGCATTTT
D: .; V: TRBV28; J: TRBJ2-7; size: .; CDR3: CASSSPFGVGPLGYSYEQYF; DNA: TGTGCCAGCAGTTCCCCATTTGGGGTCGGACCCCTTGGATACTCCTACGAGCAGTACTTC
D: .; V: TRBV2; J: TRBJ1-2; size: .; CDR3: CAIMKDRNYGYTF; DNA: TGTGCCATCATGAAAGACCGAAACTATGGCTACACCTTC